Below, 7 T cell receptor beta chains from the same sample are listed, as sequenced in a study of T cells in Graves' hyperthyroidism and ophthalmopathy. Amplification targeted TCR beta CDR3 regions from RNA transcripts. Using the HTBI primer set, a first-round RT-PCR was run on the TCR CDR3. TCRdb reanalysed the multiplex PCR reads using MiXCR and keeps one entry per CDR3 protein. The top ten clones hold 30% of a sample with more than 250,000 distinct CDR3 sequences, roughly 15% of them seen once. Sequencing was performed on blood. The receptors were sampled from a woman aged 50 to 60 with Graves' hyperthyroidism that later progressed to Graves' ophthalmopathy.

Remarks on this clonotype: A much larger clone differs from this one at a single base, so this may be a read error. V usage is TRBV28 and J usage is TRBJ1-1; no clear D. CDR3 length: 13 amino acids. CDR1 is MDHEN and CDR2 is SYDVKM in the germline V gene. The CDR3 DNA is TGTGCCAGCAGTTTAGCGATGGACGGTGAAGCTCTCTTT. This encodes CASSLAMDGEALF.

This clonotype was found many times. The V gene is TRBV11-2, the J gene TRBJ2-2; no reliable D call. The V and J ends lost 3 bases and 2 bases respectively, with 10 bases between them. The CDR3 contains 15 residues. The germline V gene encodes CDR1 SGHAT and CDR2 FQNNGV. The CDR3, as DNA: TGTGCCAGCAGCTTCGCAAAACGAAACACCGGGGAGCTGTTTTTT. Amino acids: CASSFAKRNTGELFF.

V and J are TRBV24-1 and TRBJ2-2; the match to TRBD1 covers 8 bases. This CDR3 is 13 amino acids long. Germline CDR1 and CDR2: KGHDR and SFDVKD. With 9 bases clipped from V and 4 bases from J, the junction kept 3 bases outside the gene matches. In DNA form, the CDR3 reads TGTGCCACCCAGGGGGCGCGCACCGGGGAGCTGTTTTTT. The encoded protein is CATQGARTGELFF.

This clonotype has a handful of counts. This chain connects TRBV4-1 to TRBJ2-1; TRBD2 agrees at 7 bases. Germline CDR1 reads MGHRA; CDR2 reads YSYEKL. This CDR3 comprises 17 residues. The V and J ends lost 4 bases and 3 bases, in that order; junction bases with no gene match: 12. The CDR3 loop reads CASSPSRELAIYNEQFF. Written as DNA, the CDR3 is TGCGCCAGCAGCCCATCTAGGGAACTAGCGATCTACAATGAGCAGTTCTTC.

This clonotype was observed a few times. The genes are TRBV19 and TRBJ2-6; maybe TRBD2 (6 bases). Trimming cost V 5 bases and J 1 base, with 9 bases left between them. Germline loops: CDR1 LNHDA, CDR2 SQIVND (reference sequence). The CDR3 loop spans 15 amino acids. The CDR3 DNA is TGTGCCAGTAGTTCGACTAGTTCTGGGGCCAACGTCCTGACTTTC. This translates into CASSSTSSGANVLTF.

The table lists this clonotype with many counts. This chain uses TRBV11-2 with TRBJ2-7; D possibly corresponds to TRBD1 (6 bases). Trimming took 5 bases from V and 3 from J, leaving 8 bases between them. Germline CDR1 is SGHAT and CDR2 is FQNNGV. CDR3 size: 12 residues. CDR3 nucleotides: TGTGCCAGCAGCGTGGACAGCTACGAGCAGTACTTC. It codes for CASSVDSYEQYF.

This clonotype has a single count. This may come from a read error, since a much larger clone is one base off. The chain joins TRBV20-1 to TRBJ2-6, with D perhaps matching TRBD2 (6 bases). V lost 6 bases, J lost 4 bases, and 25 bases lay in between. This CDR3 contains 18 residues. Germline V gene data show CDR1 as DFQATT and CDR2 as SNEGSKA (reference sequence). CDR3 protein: CSASKVFGGSPGANVLTF. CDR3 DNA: TGCAGTGCCAGCAAGGTATTTGGAGGGTCGCCGGGGGCCAACGTCCTGACTTTC.